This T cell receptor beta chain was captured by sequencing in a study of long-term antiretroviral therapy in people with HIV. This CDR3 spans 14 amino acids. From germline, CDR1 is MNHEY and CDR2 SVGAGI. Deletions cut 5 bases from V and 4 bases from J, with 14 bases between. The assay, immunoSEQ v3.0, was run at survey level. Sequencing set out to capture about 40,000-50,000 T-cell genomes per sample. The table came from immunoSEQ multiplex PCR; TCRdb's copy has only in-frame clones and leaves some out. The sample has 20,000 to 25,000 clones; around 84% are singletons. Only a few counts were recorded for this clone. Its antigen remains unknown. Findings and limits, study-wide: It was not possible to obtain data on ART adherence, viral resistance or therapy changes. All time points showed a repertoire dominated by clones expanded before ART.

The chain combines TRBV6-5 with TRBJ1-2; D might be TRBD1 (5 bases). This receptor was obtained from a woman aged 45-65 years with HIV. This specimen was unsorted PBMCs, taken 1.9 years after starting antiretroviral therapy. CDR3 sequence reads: CASSGTAGGYGYTF. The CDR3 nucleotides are TGTGCCAGCAGTGGGACCGCCGGGGGCTATGGCTACACCTTC.